This T cell receptor (beta chain) came from a study of identical twins. The ends lost 1 base at V and 3 bases at J; junction bases unmatched: 3. Per the germline V gene, CDR1 is ENHRY and CDR2 is SYGVKD. The CDR3 runs 15 residues. This clonotype was seen a handful of times. Its antigen is unidentified. Findings and caveats of the study: In beta out-of-frame sequences, the excess sharing between twins was weaker. Out-of-frame TCR alpha sharing in monozygotic twins exceeded recombination model predictions.

MiXCR, applied by TCRdb to the 5' RACE reads, yields one record per CDR3 protein. The profile shows approximately 620,000 distinct CDR3 sequences, under 9% of them singletons. This sample also belongs to another study, concerning yellow fever vaccine responses in identical twins. That paper states: The authors reported partly convergent, partly personalized vaccine responses in identical twins.

The sample comprised PBMCs. This sequence joins TRBV10-3 and TRBJ2-3, with 8 bases matching TRBD2. The sequence was obtained from a woman between 18 and 29 years old in good health. Here the CDR3 DNA reads TGTGCCATCAGTGAGTTATTAGCGGGAACAGATACGCAGTATTTT. This encodes CAISELLAGTDTQYF.